The text below deals with one T cell receptor beta chain. This clonotype came up many times. Its specific antigen is unknown. Per-base qualities were not stored, and no clone one base away is much larger. This specimen belongs to a study of T cells in Graves' hyperthyroidism and ophthalmopathy (dated by TCRdb to between 2017 and 2020). About the investigation overall: Peripheral blood samples were taken at the time of initial diagnosis, prior to any treatment. To identify distinguishing TCR V-J signatures, a discovery cohort of 100 patients was used, comprising some 45 with Graves' ophthalmopathy and some 57 with stable Graves' hyperthyroidism. An independent validation cohort of some 18 hyperthyroidism patients and about 16 patients who later progressed to ophthalmopathy tested prospective prediction of ophthalmopathy. The 85 to 100 discovery patients were randomly split 7:3 into training and test sets. In addition, the study compared T-cell repertoires in thyroid tissue and in blood from over 5 Graves' hyperthyroidism patients. Following sampling, methimazole starting at 30 mg daily was given to hyperthyroidism patients, and high-dose intravenous methylprednisolone was given to ophthalmopathy patients. The paper reports TCR Vbeta CDR3 sequencing of approximately 140 peripheral blood samples: some 44 ophthalmopathy, roughly 74 hyperthyroidism and 17 progressor patients. What the work shows at the level of the full study, not this receptor alone: Most expanded thyroid clonotypes (frequency above 0.001) were also detected in blood, suggesting blood repertoires may reflect thyroid immune responses. A model built on a 13 V-J signature distinguished ophthalmopathy from stable hyperthyroidism, reaching approximately 89% sensitivity and 81.08% specificity in cross-validation and 80%/75% in testing. In validation, progression to ophthalmopathy was predicted by the model with around 70% sensitivity and 72.22% specificity, a median of about 6 months before onset. No statistical method was used to fix the sample size in advance, and group allocation was not hidden from the investigators.

TCR beta CDR3 regions were amplified from RNA transcripts. For the first round of RT-PCR on the TCR CDR3, the HTBI primer set was used together with the Qiagen OneStep RT-PCR kit. A second multiplex PCR round built the libraries, followed by size selection and purification. Paired-end sequencing of the libraries was performed with 100 bp reads on an Illumina HiSeq2000. Turning to the authors' computational methods: SOAPnuke was used to process the raw data, with reads discarded if the reads contained adapters or uncalled bases, had a mean Phred below 15, or lacked an exact constant-primer or identifier match. High-quality paired reads were merged with COPE v1.2.5, and unique nucleotide sequences were defined as clonotypes. MiTCR v1.1 was used to align the clonotypes against IMGT TRBV, TRBD and TRBJ reference segments. The analysis included only V-J combinations with a frequency above 0.0001, which together covered over 98% of the repertoires. The TCS score was defined as F50 (clonal expansion) divided by E x V (chaos), with BLOSUM62-based TCRdist calculated between CDR3 peptides within each V-J. Welch's t-statistics and random forest reduced around 550 V-J features to fewer than 15, which were used in a naive Bayes classifier (R e1071). TCRdb reworked the public reads: Q25 trimming with fastp, MiXCR clone assembly, productive beta chains retained. Rows merge per CDR3 protein into single entries with the most common DNA and genes. TCRdb, rather than the study authors, made the V and J calls. Here the sample has about 590,000 distinct CDR3 sequences; around 14% occur a single time. The biggest ten clones account for roughly 7% of the sample.

Moderately to severely active disease, a Clinical Activity Score of at least 3, a NOSPECS grade of at least 4, and a duration under 3 months were present in ophthalmopathy patients. Exclusion was applied to patients with uncontrolled infections, other autoimmune diseases, pregnancy or lactation. Diagnoses were established on the basis of clinical symptoms, serum thyroxine and TRAb, thyroid ultrasound, and orbital computed tomography. PBMCs were separated from roughly 10 ml of fresh peripheral blood using Ficoll-Paque density gradient centrifugation. Trizol reagent was used to extract total RNA, and RNA quality was then checked on an Agilent 2100 Bioanalyzer. The CDR3 spans 19 residues, from the cysteine through the phenylalanine. Only CDR3 DNA remains: 57 bases, in frame from the first base. After removal of 6 bases from V and 0 bases from J, the junction retains 11 bases not matched to a gene. Reading the germline V gene gives CDR1 MNHEY and CDR2 SVGEGT.

Material: blood. The receptor comes from a woman between 18 and 29 years old with Graves' ophthalmopathy. The chain uses TRBV6-2 or TRBV6-3 and TRBJ2-1; TRBD2 agrees with 13 junctional bases. The DNA sequence is TGTGCCAGCAGCCAACCGGGACTAGCGGGACGGAGCTCCTACAATGAGCAGTTCTTC. This is translated as CASSQPGLAGRSSYNEQFF.